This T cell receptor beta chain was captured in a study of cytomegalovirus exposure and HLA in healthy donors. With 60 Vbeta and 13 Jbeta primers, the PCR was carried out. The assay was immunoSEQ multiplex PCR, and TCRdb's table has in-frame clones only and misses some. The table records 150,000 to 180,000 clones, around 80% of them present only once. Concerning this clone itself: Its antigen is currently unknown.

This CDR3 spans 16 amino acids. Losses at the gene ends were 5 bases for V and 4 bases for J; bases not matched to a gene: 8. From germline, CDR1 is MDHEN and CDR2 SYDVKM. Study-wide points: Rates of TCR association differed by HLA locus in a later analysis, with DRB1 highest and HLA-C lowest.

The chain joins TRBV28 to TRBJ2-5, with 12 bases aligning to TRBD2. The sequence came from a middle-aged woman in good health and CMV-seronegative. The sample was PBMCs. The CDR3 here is CASSPLAGGLGETQYF. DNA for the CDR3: TGTGCCAGCAGTCCTCTAGCGGGGGGGCTTGGAGAGACCCAGTACTTC.